The 27 T cell receptor beta chains listed next were all sequenced from one sample in a study of blood T cell repertoires in COVID-19. Generated by immunoSEQ multiplex PCR, the TCRdb table keeps only in-frame clones and is missing some. The table records tens of thousands of clones, roughly 75% of them present only once. The material sequenced was peripheral blood. The receptors shown here come from a man in his fifties or sixties with COVID-19, enrolled during active disease.

The V gene is TRBV29-1, the J gene TRBJ2-3; TRBD1 aligns across 7 bases. This CDR3 comprises 14 residues. V shed 2 bases, J shed 6 bases, and the junction held 8 bases outside the gene matches. Germline CDR1 is SQVTM and CDR2 is ANQGSEA. CDR3 sequence reads: CSVESQGVDDTQYF. CDR3 bases: TGCAGCGTTGAAAGTCAGGGGGTCGACGATACGCAGTATTTT.

The V gene is TRBV30, the J gene TRBJ2-7; the D gene is possibly TRBD2 (6 bases). The CDR3 totals 13 residues. In germline, CDR1 is GTSNPN, CDR2 SVGIG (reference sequence). The CDR3 bases are TGTGCAATAGGGGAGGACACGACCTACGAGCAGTACTTC. It codes for CAIGEDTTYEQYF.

This chain connects TRBV18 to TRBJ2-3, with D possibly TRBD2 on 5 matching bases. Per germline, CDR1 KGHSH and CDR2 LQKENI. This CDR3 contains 14 residues. Trimming shortened V by 4 bases and J by 0 bases, and 8 bases separated the two germline ends. The CDR3 sequence: CASSLSGSTDTQYF. CDR3 coding DNA: TGTGCCAGCTCACTAAGCGGCAGCACAGATACGCAGTATTTT.

The chain combines TRBV14 with TRBJ2-7, with 7 bases that match TRBD2. J lost 9 bases, V lost 2 bases, and 4 bases had no gene match. The germline gives CDR1 SGHDN, CDR2 FVKESK. The CDR3 is 12 residues long. CDR3 DNA sequence: TGTGCCAGCAGCCAATTGGGGGGGAGGCAGTACTTC. Its translation is CASSQLGGRQYF.

With regard to this clone: Here the CDR3 omits its conserved ending phenylalanine or tryptophan, so a read error is the likely source. The limits of the CDR3 on the DNA are not certain, so only TCRdb's listed CDR3 is given. The chain combines TRBV3-1 (or the pseudogene TRBV3-2) with TRBJ2-2; TRBD2, the table's D call, lacks a check against the DNA. Both ends counted, the CDR3 spans 14 residues. Germline assignment: CDR1 LGHDT and CDR2 YNNKEL (reference sequence). The CDR3 sequence: CASSPGLAGPHNWS.

V usage is TRBV28 and J usage is TRBJ2-3; D is uncertain. The CDR3 is made up of 11 amino acids. Germline V gene sequence: CDR1 MDHEN, CDR2 SYDVKM. V shed 8 bases and J shed 5 bases, with 8 bases lying between them. DNA for the CDR3: TGTGCCAGCTTTGCGCGAGATACGCAGTATTTT. This translates into CASFARDTQYF.

The chain's CDR3 is CASSLFGGQDTGELFF. CDR3 sequence (DNA): TGCGCCAGCAGTCTATTCGGGGGGCAGGACACCGGGGAGCTGTTTTTT. The rearrangement uses TRBV10-1 and TRBJ2-2, with a possible D match to TRBD2 (7 bases). Per germline, CDR1 WNHNN and CDR2 SYGVQD (reference sequence). V lost 5 bases to trimming and J lost 3 bases, with 16 bases between them. The CDR3 length is 16 residues.

This clone was recorded a few times. The CDR3 reads CASSAPPGDTQYF. DNA for the CDR3: TGTGCCAGCAGTGCTCCCCCCGGGGATACGCAGTATTTT. The V gene is TRBV25-1, the J gene TRBJ2-3; no clear D gene. Trimming cost V 4 bases and J 6 bases, with 11 bases left between them. Germline values: CDR1 MGHDK, CDR2 SYGVNS. The CDR3 spans 13 residues.

The V gene is TRBV19, the J gene TRBJ2-7; D may be TRBD2 (6 bases). Trimming took 5 bases from V and 4 from J, leaving 15 bases between them. This CDR3 has 14 residues. Germline CDR1 reads LNHDA; CDR2 reads SQIVND (reference sequence). The CDR3 coding sequence is TGTGCCAGTAGTTTGGGGGGAGCGGGTTACGAGCAGTACTTC. As protein: CASSLGGAGYEQYF.

The chain joins TRBV29-1 to TRBJ2-6, with 10 bases fitting TRBD1. This CDR3 has 15 amino acids. The germline gives CDR1 SQVTM, CDR2 ANQGSEA. Trimming removed 7 bases from V and 2 bases from J; junction bases left unmatched: 5. CDR3 nucleotides: TGCAGCGCCGCGGACAGGGGGGCTGGGGCCAACGTCCTGACTTTC. Translated: CSAADRGAGANVLTF. Filled out from reference TRBV29-1 and TRBJ2-6, the complete variable domain reads SAVISQKPSRDICQRGTSLTIQCQVDSQVTMMFWYRQQPGQSLTLIATANQGSEATYESGFVIDKFPISRPNLTFSTLTVSNMSPEDSSIYLCSAADRGAGANVLTFGAGSRLTVL.

The J gene is TRBJ2-3, the V gene TRBV28; D perhaps matches TRBD1 (6 bases). Germline V gene lookup returns CDR1 MDHEN and CDR2 SYDVKM. This CDR3 is built from 15 residues. The ends were cut back, 5 bases at V and 1 base at J, with 13 bases in the middle. CDR3 protein: CASSQQGRGTDTQYF. CDR3 DNA sequence: TGTGCCAGCAGTCAACAGGGTCGGGGCACAGATACGCAGTATTTT.

The rearrangement uses TRBV10-3 and TRBJ1-1; 9 positions match TRBD1. CDR3 length equals 13 residues. From germline, CDR1 is ENHRY and CDR2 SYGVKD. V lost 6 bases to trimming and J lost 8 bases; unmatched junction nucleotides: 7. This CDR3 reads CAISPRDRVEAFF. The CDR3 DNA is TGTGCCATCAGCCCTCGGGACAGGGTAGAAGCTTTCTTT.

The chain recombines TRBV7-9 with TRBJ2-1, with 11 bases matching TRBD2. V lost 1 base, J lost 4 bases, and 12 bases stayed unmatched. The CDR3 extends over 19 amino acids. CDR1 is SEHNR, CDR2 FQNEAQ, per germline (reference sequence). CDR3 protein: CASSLELWPSGGKYNEQFF. DNA of the CDR3: TGTGCCAGCAGCTTAGAGTTGTGGCCTAGCGGGGGGAAATACAATGAGCAGTTCTTC.

In its sample, this clone was seen once. The rearrangement uses TRBV11-1 and TRBJ2-2; TRBD2 matches at 7 bases. The germline V gene encodes CDR1 SGHAT and CDR2 FQDESV (reference sequence). The junction had 6 bases not matched to a gene; V was cut back by 4 bases and J by 7 bases. CDR3 length equals 14 residues. Here the CDR3 DNA reads TGTGCCAGCAGCTCGCGGGAGCGAGGCGGGGAGCTGTTTTTT. Translated, it gives CASSSRERGGELFF.

J is TRBJ1-3 and V is TRBV30, with a tentative D call TRBD1 (6 bases). The CDR3 is made up of 13 amino acids. V was pared by 3 bases and J by 4 bases, with 10 bases between. Germline loops: CDR1 GTSNPN, CDR2 SVGIG (reference sequence). The CDR3 DNA sequence: TGTGCCTGGAGGCTGGGGGCGGGAAACACCATATATTTT. Encoded protein: CAWRLGAGNTIYF. Combining the CDR3 with reference TRBV30 and TRBJ1-3 gives the whole variable domain SQTIHQWPATLVQPVGSPLSLECTVEGTSNPNLYWYRQAAGRGLQLLFYSVGIGQISSEVPQNLSASRPQDRQFILSSKKLLLSDSGFYLCAWRLGAGNTIYFGEGSWLTVV.

Sample share makes this clone medium-sized (0.01 to 0.1%). The DNA for the CDR3 is TGTGCCACCAGCAGAAATCCGGGGGAGGGATATGGCTACACCTTC. It translates to CATSRNPGEGYGYTF. The chain recombines TRBV15 with TRBJ1-2, with D perhaps matching TRBD1 (5 bases). CDR1 is LNHNV, CDR2 YYDKDF, per germline (reference sequence). The V gene lost 2 bases and the J gene lost 5 bases, with 15 bases spanning the gap. The CDR3 length is 15 residues.

V and J are TRBV15 and TRBJ2-2; 9 bases agree with TRBD2. Germline CDR1 reads LNHNV; CDR2 reads YYDKDF (reference sequence). Trimming removed 0 bases from V and 7 bases from J; junction bases left unmatched: 9. The CDR3 covers 17 residues. CDR3 bases: TGTGCCACCAGCAGAGAACCTAGCGGGACGGGAAGCGGGGAGCTGTTTTTT. It specifies CATSREPSGTGSGELFF.

The chain joins TRBV4-2 to TRBJ2-3; D is uncertain. Trimming stripped 4 bases from V and 0 bases from J, with 11 bases between. Germline CDR1 is LGHNA and CDR2 is YNFKEQ. The CDR3 totals 15 residues. The CDR3 here is CASSPEPLSTDTQYF. In nucleotides, the CDR3 is TGTGCCAGCAGCCCGGAGCCCCTCAGCACAGATACGCAGTATTTT.

The CDR3 reads CASTPTSGVSYNEQFF. The CDR3 coding sequence is TGCGCCAGCACCCCCACTAGCGGGGTATCCTACAATGAGCAGTTCTTC. The chain uses TRBV5-1 and TRBJ2-1; 10 positions agree with TRBD2. Germline values: CDR1 SGHRS, CDR2 YFSETQ. The CDR3 is 16 residues long. Unmatched junction bases numbered 7, after V lost 6 bases and J lost 1 base.

This clone showed up just a few times. The chain is built from TRBV10-3 and TRBJ2-7; D not certain. The CDR3 has 12 residues. Trimming stripped 6 bases from V and 3 bases from J, with 9 bases between. CDR1 and CDR2 from the germline V gene are ENHRY and SYGVKD. As DNA, the CDR3 is TGTGCCATCAGCGAAGTACTCTACGAGCAGTACTTC. Translating it yields CAISEVLYEQYF.

This rearrangement joins TRBV5-1 to TRBJ2-5, with a weak D call TRBD2 (7 bases). The CDR3 is 15 amino acids. Trimming removed 4 bases from V and 5 bases from J, with 18 bases in between. Germline V gene sequence: CDR1 SGHRS, CDR2 YFSETQ. For the CDR3, the DNA is TGCGCCAGCAGCGCTCATAGGGGGGGCGAGGAGACCCAGTACTTC. Protein: CASSAHRGGEETQYF. Based on the CDR3 plus reference TRBV5-1 and TRBJ2-5, the full variable domain is KAGVTQTPRYLIKTRGQQVTLSCSPISGHRSVSWYQQTPGQGLQFLFEYFSETQRNKGNFPGRFSGRQFSNSRSEMNVSTLELGDSALYLCASSAHRGGEETQYFGPGTRLLVL.

The chain links TRBV11-3 to TRBJ1-1; possible D gene TRBD1, 5 bases. V was pared by 0 bases and J by 4 bases, with 12 bases between. The CDR3 spans 15 residues. Germline V lookup: CDR1 SGHNT, CDR2 YENEEA. The CDR3 spells CASSLDSGLGTEAFF. The CDR3 DNA is TGTGCCAGCAGCTTAGATTCAGGGTTAGGCACTGAAGCTTTCTTT.

This chain joins TRBV2 and TRBJ2-7, with TRBD1 identical over 8 bases. Trimming at V came to 7 bases and at J to 6 bases, leaving 5 bases not matched to a gene. The CDR3 spans 12 residues. Germline V gene sequence: CDR1 SNHLY, CDR2 FYNNEI. CDR3 sequence reads: CASTGDRGEQYF. For the CDR3, the DNA is TGTGCCAGCACCGGAGACAGGGGCGAGCAGTACTTC.

The rearrangement links TRBV11-2 to TRBJ2-3; 9 nucleotides match TRBD2. Germline V gene lookup returns CDR1 SGHAT and CDR2 FQNNGV. Trimming took 5 bases from V and 9 from J; bases not matched to a gene: 12. The CDR3 is made up of 15 amino acids. CDR3 coding DNA: TGTGCCAGCAGCCTGGAGCGGGAGGCGTACGGCACGCAGTATTTT. Its translation is CASSLEREAYGTQYF.

This clone showed up just a few times. The chain couples TRBV11-2 to TRBJ2-1, with 10 bases fitting TRBD2. V trimming: 0 bases; J trimming: 7 bases; junction bases outside the gene matches: 6. Germline loops: CDR1 SGHAT, CDR2 FQNNGV. The CDR3 has 16 residues. The CDR3: CASSLDRSGRRNEQFF. The CDR3 nucleotides read TGTGCCAGCAGCTTAGATCGTAGCGGGAGGAGGAATGAGCAGTTCTTC.

This chain uses TRBV29-1 with TRBJ2-7, with 8 positions matching TRBD2. Germline V gives CDR1 SQVTM, CDR2 ANQGSEA. The CDR3 loop spans 12 amino acids. V dropped 7 bases and J dropped 6; count of bases not matched to a gene: 8. The CDR3 region is CSAVGSGIEQYF. In DNA, the CDR3 is TGCAGCGCAGTAGGTAGCGGGATCGAGCAGTACTTC.

The V gene is TRBV28, the J gene TRBJ1-1; D possibly corresponds to TRBD1 (6 bases). The germline V and J ends were trimmed by 6 bases and 2 bases, with 13 bases remaining between them. Germline loops: CDR1 MDHEN, CDR2 SYDVKM. This CDR3 has 14 amino acids. Written as DNA, the CDR3 is TGTGCCAGCAGCGCGGCAGGGGATAACACTGAAGCTTTCTTT. This sequence encodes CASSAAGDNTEAFF.